This T cell receptor beta chain was retrieved from a study of cytomegalovirus exposure and HLA in healthy donors. As regards this clone: The antigen remains unidentified.

Findings of the study overall: The study listed under 200 cytomegalovirus-associated TCR beta chains. According to a subsequent analysis, TCR clusters from the first cohort were inclined to appear together in the roughly 120 validation repertoires. The majority of TCR sequences were rare, yet some public TCRs appeared in many donors.

Sequencing was performed with immunoSEQ multiplex PCR; in TCRdb, only in-frame clones are kept and a portion is missing. The sample has about 350,000 clones; around 90% are singletons. The receptor was derived from a woman aged 25 to 45 in good health and CMV-seropositive. The sample comprised PBMCs.

The CDR3 DNA reads TGTGCCAGCAGCTTAAATGGGAATTCACCCCTCCACTTT. Amino acids: CASSLNGNSPLHF. The chain combines TRBV7-3 with TRBJ1-6; D gene unclear. The germline V and J ends were trimmed by 1 base and 7 bases, with 5 bases remaining between them. This CDR3 has 13 amino acids. Germline lookup yields CDR1 SGHTA and CDR2 FQGTGA. The entire variable domain, with the rest obtained from reference TRBV7-3 and TRBJ1-6, is as follows: GAGVSQTPSNKVTEKGKYVELRCDPISGHTALYWYRQSLGQGPEFLIYFQGTGAADDSGLPNDRFFAVRPEGSVSTLKIQRTERGDSAVYLCASSLNGNSPLHFGNGTRLTVT.